The 21 T cell receptor beta chains below come from one sample, sequenced in a study of cytomegalovirus exposure and HLA in healthy donors. It was with 60 Vbeta and 13 Jbeta primers that the PCR ran. Sequenced by immunoSEQ multiplex PCR; TCRdb stores in-frame clones only, minus some. Counted here are 250,000 to 350,000 clones, around 86% occurring once; the ten biggest clones make up 3.5% to 4%. The source material was PBMCs. The receptors come from a man aged 35-49 years in good health and CMV-seropositive.

As regards this clone: Other DNA sequences of this sample code for an identical CDR3. V usage is TRBV5-1 and J usage is TRBJ1-2; D uncertain. Germline CDR1 SGHRS, CDR2 YFSETQ. The CDR3 spans 13 residues. V dropped 1 base and J dropped 9 bases, with 13 bases sitting between them. CDR3 sequence: CASSLYTGDRYTF. DNA of the CDR3: TGCGCCAGCAGCTTGTACACTGGAGATCGCTACACCTTC.

This chain joins TRBV2 and TRBJ1-5; 12 bases agree with TRBD1. The CDR3 length is 16 residues. Germline-derived CDR1 and CDR2 are SNHLY and FYNNEI. J gave up 2 bases and V 7 bases, and 6 bases lay outside the gene matches. Here the CDR3 DNA reads TGTGCCAGCAAACCGGGACAGGGGGCAGGCAATCAGCCCCAGCATTTT. Amino acids: CASKPGQGAGNQPQHF.

The CDR3 protein is CASSPPTGPGNTIYF. CDR3 DNA sequence: TGTGCCAGCAGCCCTCCGACAGGGCCTGGAAACACCATATATTTT. The V gene is TRBV7-9, the J gene TRBJ1-3, with 7 bases fitting TRBD1. Germline CDR1 reads SEHNR; CDR2 reads FQNEAQ (reference sequence). This CDR3 spans 15 amino acids. V shed 5 bases, J shed 2 bases, and the junction held 6 bases outside the gene matches.

There are a few counts of this clone. This chain links TRBV6-5 with TRBJ1-5, with D possibly TRBD1 on 5 matching bases. From germline, CDR1 is MNHEY and CDR2 SVGAGI. The V and J ends lost 6 bases and 1 base respectively, with 7 bases between them. The CDR3 sequence is 13 residues long. The CDR3 protein is CASSDSSNQPQHF. The DNA for the CDR3 is TGTGCCAGCAGCGACAGCAGCAATCAGCCCCAGCATTTT.

This chain uses TRBV11-3 with TRBJ2-3, with D hard to call. The CDR3 extends over 13 amino acids. CDR1 and CDR2 (germline): SGHNT, YENEEA. V was shortened by 3 bases and J by 6 bases, with 10 bases between the two germline ends. Here the CDR3 DNA reads TGTGCCAGCAGCTTCCCCGTACGGGATACGCAGTATTTT. Translating it yields CASSFPVRDTQYF.

The gene calls are TRBV7-3 and TRBJ2-7, with TRBD1 identical over 9 bases. This CDR3 contains 15 residues. The V segment lost 2 bases and the J segment 1 base; nucleotides outside the gene matches: 3. Germline lookup yields CDR1 SGHTA and CDR2 FQGTGA. Written as DNA, the CDR3 is TGTGCCAGCAGCTTAGGGACAGGGAAGTCCTACGAGCAGTACTTC. Its protein product is CASSLGTGKSYEQYF.

This clone came up once. This chain links TRBV7-9 with TRBJ2-1, with D maybe TRBD2 (6 bases). The CDR3 spans 16 residues. Looked up from germline, CDR1 is SEHNR and CDR2 is FQNEAQ (reference sequence). The V and J ends lost 2 bases and 8 bases respectively, with 19 bases between them. DNA of the CDR3: TGTGCCAGCAGCTTATGGGGACGGGAGTCTAGCGATGAGCAGTTCTTC. The encoded protein is CASSLWGRESSDEQFF. The full variable domain, its missing parts supplied by reference TRBV7-9 and TRBJ2-1, is DTGVSQNPRHKITKRGQNVTFRCDPISEHNRLYWYRQTLGQGPEFLTYFQNEAQLEKSRLLSDRFSAERPKGSFSTLEIQRTEQGDSAMYLCASSLWGRESSDEQFFGPGTRLTVL.

V gene TRBV27 combines with J gene TRBJ1-1, with TRBD1 as a possible D gene (6 bases). Germline V gives CDR1 MNHEY, CDR2 SMNVEV (reference sequence). V lost 7 bases to trimming and J lost 0 bases, with 12 bases between them. The CDR3 runs 14 residues. In DNA form, the CDR3 reads TGTGCCAGCATCCGGGACACCTTGAACACTGAAGCTTTCTTT. It specifies CASIRDTLNTEAFF.

J is TRBJ1-2 and V is TRBV27; a weak D match, TRBD1 (6 bases). The CDR3 loop spans 14 amino acids. Germline V gives CDR1 MNHEY, CDR2 SMNVEV (reference sequence). V was trimmed by 2 bases and J by 3 bases, leaving 10 bases between them. CDR3 in DNA: TGTGCCAGCAGTTTAGCGGCAGGGGACTATGGCTACACCTTC. It yields the protein CASSLAAGDYGYTF.

This chain uses TRBV6-5 with TRBJ1-2; 10 bases agree with TRBD1. The V segment lost 6 bases and the J segment 7 bases; nucleotides outside the gene matches: 8. The germline V gene has CDR1 MNHEY and CDR2 SVGAGI. CDR3 length equals 14 residues. CDR3 amino acids: CASSKTTGGCGYTF. The CDR3 DNA is TGTGCCAGCAGCAAAACGACAGGGGGCTGTGGCTACACCTTC.

The V gene is TRBV10-2, the J gene TRBJ2-1; 8 bases are shared with TRBD1. Germline V CDR1 and CDR2: WSHSY, SAAADI. CDR3 size: 14 residues. After removal of 9 bases from V and 1 base from J, the junction contained 5 bases not matched to a gene. The CDR3 is CASRDRISYNEQFF. In DNA, the CDR3 is TGCGCCAGTCGGGACAGGATTTCCTACAATGAGCAGTTCTTC.

The V and J genes are TRBV7-9 and TRBJ2-3; TRBD2 is a possible D gene (7 bases). The CDR3 consists of 16 residues. The germline V gene encodes CDR1 SEHNR and CDR2 FQNEAQ (reference sequence). Trimming removed 3 bases at V and 1 base at J, with 14 bases between. CDR3 nucleotide sequence: TGTGCCAGCAGCTTGCCCGGGGGGCCCCGCACAGATACGCAGTATTTT. It codes for CASSLPGGPRTDTQYF.

The chain carries TRBV27 and TRBJ2-7; perhaps TRBD1 as D (6 bases). Trimming took 2 bases from V and 3 from J, leaving 11 bases between them. Germline-derived CDR1 and CDR2 are MNHEY and SMNVEV (reference sequence). CDR3 length: 14 residues. In DNA form, the CDR3 reads TGTGCCAGCAGTTTACGGGACACAAACTACGAGCAGTACTTC. Protein product: CASSLRDTNYEQYF.

A remark on this clone: Different DNA sequences within this sample yield the same CDR3. The chain uses TRBV27 and TRBJ1-1; TRBD1 matches 10 bases. This CDR3 contains 14 residues. The J segment lost 1 base and the V segment lost 4 bases, leaving 0 bases of the junction unmatched. Per the germline V gene, CDR1 is MNHEY and CDR2 is SMNVEV (reference sequence). The CDR3 DNA reads as TGTGCCAGCAGTTGGGACAGGGGGAACACTGAAGCTTTCTTT. Translation: CASSWDRGNTEAFF.

This clone was seen just once. The chain couples TRBV7-9 to TRBJ1-2, with TRBD1 as a possible D gene (6 bases). V was pared by 5 bases and J by 2 bases, with 15 bases between. Germline CDR1 is SEHNR and CDR2 is FQNEAQ (reference sequence). The CDR3 totals 15 residues. The CDR3 is CASSITGYPNYGYTF. The CDR3 coding sequence is TGTGCCAGCAGCATTACAGGGTACCCAAACTATGGCTACACCTTC.

CDR3 residues: CASRRGLPKDEQYF. The CDR3 coding sequence is TGTGCCAGCAGGCGGGGTTTGCCTAAGGACGAGCAGTACTTC. The rearrangement uses TRBV28 and TRBJ2-7; a weak D match, TRBD2 (6 bases). This CDR3 region has 14 residues. Trimming pared 6 bases from V and 5 bases from J, leaving 17 bases between. CDR1 and CDR2 from the germline V gene are MDHEN and SYDVKM.

The chain employs TRBV7-3 and TRBJ2-1; 9 bases line up with TRBD2. This CDR3 contains 17 residues. Germline V CDR1 and CDR2: SGHTA, FQGTGA. V lost 0 bases, J lost 6 bases, and 9 bases stayed unmatched. CDR3 sequence reads: CASSLTGLAGPPNEQFF. CDR3 coding DNA: TGTGCCAGCAGCTTAACGGGTCTAGCGGGACCGCCCAATGAGCAGTTCTTC.

The chain has TRBV7-6 and TRBJ2-7, with D possibly being TRBD1 (6 bases). Looked up from germline, CDR1 is SGHVS and CDR2 is FNYEAQ. The CDR3 runs to 16 residues. The ends were cut back, 6 bases at V and 0 bases at J, with 18 bases in the middle. CDR3 DNA sequence: TGTGCCAGCAGACGGGCCGCCGGGACATACTCCTACGAGCAGTACTTC. Residues: CASRRAAGTYSYEQYF.

The genes are TRBV28 and TRBJ2-1; maybe TRBD2 (6 bases). The CDR3 is 14 residues long. V was clipped by 7 bases and J by 0 bases, with 10 bases between them. In germline, CDR1 is MDHEN, CDR2 SYDVKM. CDR3: CASNGGSSYNEQFF. CDR3 DNA sequence: TGTGCCAGCAACGGAGGGAGCTCCTACAATGAGCAGTTCTTC.

The chain carries TRBV4-1 and TRBJ2-3; D is possibly TRBD1 (5 bases). V was clipped by 8 bases and J by 3 bases, with 21 bases between them. The CDR3 runs 16 residues. The V gene's germline CDR1 is MGHRA and CDR2 YSYEKL. The CDR3 coding sequence is TGCGCCAGCTCGGGCGACAGAAGAGGTACAACAGATACGCAGTATTTT. Translation gives CASSGDRRGTTDTQYF.

This clone occurred a few times. The genes are TRBV5-6 and TRBJ1-1, with 7 bases matching TRBD1. The CDR3 length is 14 residues. CDR1 is SGHDT, CDR2 YYEEEE, per germline. V shed 0 bases and J 11 bases; nucleotides not matched to a gene: 10. The CDR3 loop reads CASSLEGAQLLAFF. The CDR3 DNA sequence: TGTGCCAGCAGCTTGGAGGGGGCGCAGTTATTGGCTTTCTTT.